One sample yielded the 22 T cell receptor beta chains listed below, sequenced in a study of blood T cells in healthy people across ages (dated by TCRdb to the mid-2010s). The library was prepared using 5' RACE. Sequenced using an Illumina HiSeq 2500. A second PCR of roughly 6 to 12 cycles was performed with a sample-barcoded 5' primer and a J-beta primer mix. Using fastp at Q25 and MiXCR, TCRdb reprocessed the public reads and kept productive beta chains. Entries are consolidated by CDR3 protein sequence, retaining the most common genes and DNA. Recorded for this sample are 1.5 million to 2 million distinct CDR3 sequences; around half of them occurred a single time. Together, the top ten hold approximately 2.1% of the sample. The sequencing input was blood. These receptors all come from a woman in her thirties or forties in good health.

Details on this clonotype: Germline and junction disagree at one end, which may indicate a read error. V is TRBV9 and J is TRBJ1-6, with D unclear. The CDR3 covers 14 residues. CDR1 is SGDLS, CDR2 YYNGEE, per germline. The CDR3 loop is CASSVVFENSPLHF. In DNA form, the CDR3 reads TGTGCCAGCAGCGTAGTGTTCGAGAATTCCCCCCTCCACTTT.

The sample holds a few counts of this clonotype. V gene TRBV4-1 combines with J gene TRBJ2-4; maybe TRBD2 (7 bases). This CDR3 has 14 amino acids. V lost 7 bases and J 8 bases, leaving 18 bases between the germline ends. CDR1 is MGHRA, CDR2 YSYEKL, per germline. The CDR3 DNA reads TGCGCCAGCAACTACGAAAAGGGGGGGGACATTCAGTACTTC. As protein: CASNYEKGGDIQYF.

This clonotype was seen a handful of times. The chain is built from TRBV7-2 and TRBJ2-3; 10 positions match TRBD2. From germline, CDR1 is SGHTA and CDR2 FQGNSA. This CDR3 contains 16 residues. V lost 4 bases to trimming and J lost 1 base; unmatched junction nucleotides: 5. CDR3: CASSSESGGGTDTQYF. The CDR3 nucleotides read TGTGCCAGCAGCTCCGAGAGCGGGGGGGGCACAGATACGCAGTATTTT.

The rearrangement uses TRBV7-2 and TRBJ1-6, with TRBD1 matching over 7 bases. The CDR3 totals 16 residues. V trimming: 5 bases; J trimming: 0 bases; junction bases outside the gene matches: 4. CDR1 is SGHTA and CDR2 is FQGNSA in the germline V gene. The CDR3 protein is CASSARQGSYNSPLHF. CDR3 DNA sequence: TGTGCCAGCAGCGCCCGACAGGGCTCCTATAATTCACCCCTCCACTTT. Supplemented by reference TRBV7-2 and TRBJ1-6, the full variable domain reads GAGVSQSPSNKVTEKGKDVELRCDPISGHTALYWYRQSLGQGLEFLIYFQGNSAPDKSGLPSDRFSAERTGGSVSTLTIQRTQQEDSAVYLCASSARQGSYNSPLHFGNGTRLTVT.

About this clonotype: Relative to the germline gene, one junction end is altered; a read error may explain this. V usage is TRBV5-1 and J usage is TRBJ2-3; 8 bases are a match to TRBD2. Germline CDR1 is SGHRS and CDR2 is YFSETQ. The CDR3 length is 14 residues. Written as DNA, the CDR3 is TGCGCCAGCAGCTTAGGGACTAGAACAGGTACGCAGTATTTT. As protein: CASSLGTRTGTQYF.

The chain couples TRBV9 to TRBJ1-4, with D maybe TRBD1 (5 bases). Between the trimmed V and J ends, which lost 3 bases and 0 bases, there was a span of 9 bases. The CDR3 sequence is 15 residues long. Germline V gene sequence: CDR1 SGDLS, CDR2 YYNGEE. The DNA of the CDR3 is TGTGCCAGCAGCGCCTCAGGGTCAACTAATGAAAAACTGTTTTTT. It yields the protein CASSASGSTNEKLFF. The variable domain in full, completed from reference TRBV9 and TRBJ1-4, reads DSGVTQTPKHLITATGQRVTLRCSPRSGDLSVYWYQQSLDQGLQFLIQYYNGEERAKGNILERFSAQQFPDLHSELNLSSLELGDSALYFCASSASGSTNEKLFFGSGTQLSVL.

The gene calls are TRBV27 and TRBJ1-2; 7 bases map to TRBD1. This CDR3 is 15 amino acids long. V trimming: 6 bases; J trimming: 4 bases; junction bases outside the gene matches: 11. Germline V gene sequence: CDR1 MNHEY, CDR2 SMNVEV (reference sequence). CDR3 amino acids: CASSPTGSTFYGYTF. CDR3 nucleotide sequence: TGTGCCAGCAGCCCGACAGGGTCCACCTTCTATGGCTACACCTTC.

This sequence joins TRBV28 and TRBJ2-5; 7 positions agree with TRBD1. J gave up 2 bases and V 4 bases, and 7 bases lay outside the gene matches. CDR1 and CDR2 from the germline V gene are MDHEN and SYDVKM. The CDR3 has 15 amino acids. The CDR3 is CASSSTGRGQETQYF. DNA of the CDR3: TGTGCCAGCAGTTCGACGGGCAGGGGGCAAGAGACCCAGTACTTC.

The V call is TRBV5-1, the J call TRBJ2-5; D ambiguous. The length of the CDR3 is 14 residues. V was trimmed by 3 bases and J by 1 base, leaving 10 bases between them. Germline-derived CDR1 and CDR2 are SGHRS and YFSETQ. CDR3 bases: TGCGCCAGCAGCTGGCAAGCAGTCCAAGAGACCCAGTACTTC. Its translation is CASSWQAVQETQYF. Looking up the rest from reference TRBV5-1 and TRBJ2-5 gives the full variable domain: KAGVTQTPRYLIKTRGQQVTLSCSPISGHRSVSWYQQTPGQGLQFLFEYFSETQRNKGNFPGRFSGRQFSNSRSEMNVSTLELGDSALYLCASSWQAVQETQYFGPGTRLLVL.

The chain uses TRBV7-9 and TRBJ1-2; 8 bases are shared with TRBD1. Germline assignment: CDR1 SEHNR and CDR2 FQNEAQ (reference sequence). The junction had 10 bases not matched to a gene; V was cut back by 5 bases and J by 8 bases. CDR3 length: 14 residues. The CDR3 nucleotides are TGTGCCAGCAGCGCCGGACAGGGAGTTTACGGCTACACCTTC. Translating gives CASSAGQGVYGYTF.

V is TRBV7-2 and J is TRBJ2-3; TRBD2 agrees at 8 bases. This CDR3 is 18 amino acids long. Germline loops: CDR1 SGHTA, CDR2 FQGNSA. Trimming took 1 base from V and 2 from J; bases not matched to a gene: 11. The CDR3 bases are TGTGCCAGCAGCTTAGTGGCCCGGGGAGCGGGGGTCACAGATACGCAGTATTTT. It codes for CASSLVARGAGVTDTQYF.

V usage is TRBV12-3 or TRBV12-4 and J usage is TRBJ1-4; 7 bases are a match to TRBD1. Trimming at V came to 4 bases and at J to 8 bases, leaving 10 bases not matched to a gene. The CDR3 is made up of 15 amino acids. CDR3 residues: CASSSRGRGSEKLFF. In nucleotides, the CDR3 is TGTGCCAGCAGTTCCAGGGGGAGAGGTTCGGAAAAACTGTTTTTT.

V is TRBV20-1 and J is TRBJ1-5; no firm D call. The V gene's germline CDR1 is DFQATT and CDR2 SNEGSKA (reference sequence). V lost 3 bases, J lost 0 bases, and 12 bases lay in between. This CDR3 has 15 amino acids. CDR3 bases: TGCAGTGCTAGTATGAGCACAGATAGCAATCAGCCCCAGCATTTT. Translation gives CSASMSTDSNQPQHF.

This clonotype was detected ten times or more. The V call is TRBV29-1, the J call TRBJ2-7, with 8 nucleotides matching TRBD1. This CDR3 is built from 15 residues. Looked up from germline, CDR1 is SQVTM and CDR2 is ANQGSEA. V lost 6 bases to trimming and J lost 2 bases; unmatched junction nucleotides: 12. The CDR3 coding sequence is TGCAGCGTAGACGCGGGACAGGTTCAGCCCTACGAGCAGTACTTC. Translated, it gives CSVDAGQVQPYEQYF.

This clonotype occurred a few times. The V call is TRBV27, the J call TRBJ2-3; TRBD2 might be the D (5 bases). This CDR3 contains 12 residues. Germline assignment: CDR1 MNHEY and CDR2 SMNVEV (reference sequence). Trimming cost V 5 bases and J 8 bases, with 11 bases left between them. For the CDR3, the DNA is TGTGCCAGCAGTACGACTACGGGTACGCAGTATTTT. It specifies CASSTTTGTQYF.

DNA for the CDR3: TGTGCCAGCAGTTACTCGAGAGGCTCAGGACTAACTATGGATACGCAGTATTTT. It encodes CASSYSRGSGLTMDTQYF. This chain connects TRBV6-5 to TRBJ2-3; a possible D gene is TRBD2 (6 bases). Germline V gives CDR1 MNHEY, CDR2 SVGAGI. The germline V and J ends were trimmed by 0 bases and 6 bases, with 22 bases remaining between them. The CDR3 runs to 18 residues.

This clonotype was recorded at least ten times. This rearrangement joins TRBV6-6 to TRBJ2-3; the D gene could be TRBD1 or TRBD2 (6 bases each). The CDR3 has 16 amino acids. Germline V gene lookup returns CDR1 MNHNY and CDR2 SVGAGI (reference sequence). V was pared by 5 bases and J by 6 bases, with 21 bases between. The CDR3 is CASSGGWGVKRDTQYF. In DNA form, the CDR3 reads TGTGCCAGCAGTGGGGGCTGGGGGGTGAAACGGGATACGCAGTATTTT.

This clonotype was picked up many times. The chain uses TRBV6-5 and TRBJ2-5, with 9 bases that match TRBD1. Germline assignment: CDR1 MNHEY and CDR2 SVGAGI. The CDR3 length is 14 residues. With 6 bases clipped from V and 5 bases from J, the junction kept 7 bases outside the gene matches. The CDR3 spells CASSFDRGFETQYF. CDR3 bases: TGTGCCAGCAGCTTCGACAGGGGGTTCGAGACCCAGTACTTC.

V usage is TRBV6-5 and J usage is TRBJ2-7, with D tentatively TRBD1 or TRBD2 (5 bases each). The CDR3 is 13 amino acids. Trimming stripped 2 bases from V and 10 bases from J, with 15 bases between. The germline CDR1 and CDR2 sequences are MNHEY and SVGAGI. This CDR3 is CASSYTPLRDQYF. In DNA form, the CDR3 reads TGTGCCAGCAGTTACACGCCCCTGAGGGACCAGTACTTC.

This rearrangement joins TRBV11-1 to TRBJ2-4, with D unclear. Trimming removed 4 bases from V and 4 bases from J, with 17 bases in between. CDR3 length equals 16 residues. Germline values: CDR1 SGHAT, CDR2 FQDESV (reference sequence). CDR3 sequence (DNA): TGTGCCAGCAGCTCGACGGGTCCCGCGGAAAAAAACATTCAGTACTTC. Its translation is CASSSTGPAEKNIQYF.

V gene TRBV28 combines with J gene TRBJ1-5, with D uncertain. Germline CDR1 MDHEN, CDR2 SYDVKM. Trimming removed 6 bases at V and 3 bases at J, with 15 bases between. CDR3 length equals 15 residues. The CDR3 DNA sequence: TGTGCCAGCAGAAGTAGGACCGTATTCAATCAGCCCCAGCATTTT. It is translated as CASRSRTVFNQPQHF.

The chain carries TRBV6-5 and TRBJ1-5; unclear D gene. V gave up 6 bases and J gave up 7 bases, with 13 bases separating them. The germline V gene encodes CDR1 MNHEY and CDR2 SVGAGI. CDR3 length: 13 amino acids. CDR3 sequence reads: CASRVSLRQPQHF. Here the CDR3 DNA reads TGTGCCAGCAGAGTCTCCTTAAGACAGCCCCAGCATTTT.